Listed here is a single TCR beta chain. This specimen comes from a study of T cell changes during pregnancy in multiple sclerosis. Germline V gives CDR1 SGHTA, CDR2 FQGNSA. The CDR3 runs to 17 residues. Germline trimming cut 2 bases from V and 4 bases from J; bases unmatched to any gene: 9. TCRdb's table, derived via immunoSEQ multiplex PCR, lists solely in-frame clones and lacks some. The table lists 40,000 or so clones, about 91% of them singletons, with about 12% in the top ten. This TCR was recovered from a female donor with multiple sclerosis, enrolled in a pregnancy study. The J gene is TRBJ2-1, the V gene TRBV7-2, with TRBD2 matching 9 bases. This sample comprised CD8+ T cells from peripheral blood mononuclear cells, obtained after pregnancy. CDR3 coding DNA: TGTGCCAGCAGCTTATCGGTCTTAGCGGGAGCTTACAATGAGCAGTTCTTC. Protein product: CASSLSVLAGAYNEQFF.